Following are 15 T cell receptor beta chains from one sample sequenced in a study of T cells in Graves' hyperthyroidism and ophthalmopathy. Researchers amplified the TCR beta CDR3 regions from RNA transcripts. The HTBI primer set served for first-round RT-PCR of the TCR CDR3. TCRdb processed the multiplex PCR reads anew with MiXCR; each CDR3 protein has one entry. The table lists about 400,000 distinct CDR3 sequences, approximately 14% of them singletons. The sequencing sample was made of blood. The receptors originated from a woman aged 18-35 years with Graves' hyperthyroidism.

This clonotype was seen a few times. The chain joins TRBV6-4 to TRBJ2-1; 7 bases align to TRBD2. Germline CDR1 reads MRHNA; CDR2 reads SNTAGT. The CDR3 runs 16 residues. Trimming at V came to 0 bases and at J to 5 bases, leaving 7 bases not matched to a gene. This CDR3 is CASSDSGGELHNEQFF. The CDR3 bases are TGTGCCAGCAGTGACTCGGGGGGGGAGCTCCACAATGAGCAGTTCTTC.

This clonotype occurred many times. This chain links TRBV7-9 with TRBJ1-1; D is perhaps TRBD1 (5 bases). CDR1 and CDR2 from the germline V gene are SEHNR and FQNEAQ (reference sequence). Trimming removed 5 bases from V and 10 bases from J, with 11 bases in between. The CDR3 runs to 11 residues. CDR3 coding DNA: TGTGCCAGCAGCCTTGCGGGGGGAGCTTTCTTT. This encodes CASSLAGGAFF.

This clonotype was detected ten times or more. The V call is TRBV7-8, the J call TRBJ1-5, with D tentatively TRBD1 (6 bases). The length of the CDR3 is 13 residues. CDR1 and CDR2 from the germline V gene are SGHVS and FQNEAQ. Trimming shortened V by 6 bases and J by 6 bases, and 12 bases separated the two germline ends. The CDR3 DNA sequence: TGTGCCAGCAGTACAGGGTTGGGTCAGCCCCAGCATTTT. This sequence encodes CASSTGLGQPQHF.

This clonotype came up many times. The rearrangement links TRBV20-1 to TRBJ2-1, with a possible D match to TRBD2 (5 bases). This CDR3 is 14 amino acids long. Trimming stripped 6 bases from V and 9 bases from J, with 21 bases between. Germline-derived CDR1 and CDR2 are DFQATT and SNEGSKA (reference sequence). CDR3 sequence reads: CSATSGIMGIEQFF. The CDR3 DNA reads TGCAGTGCGACATCCGGGATTATGGGCATTGAGCAGTTCTTC.

The chain joins TRBV19 to TRBJ1-5; no definite D call. Trimming took off 0 bases at V and 3 bases at J, with 6 bases between the two ends. Germline V lookup: CDR1 LNHDA, CDR2 SQIVND (reference sequence). The CDR3 is made up of 14 amino acids. The CDR3 bases are TGTGCCAGTAGTATAGATCCGACCAATCAGCCCCAGCATTTT. Translated: CASSIDPTNQPQHF.

This clonotype was observed many times. The CDR3, as DNA: TGCGCCAGCAGCCCGGGAGTTAGCGATGAGCAGTTCTTC. This gives the protein CASSPGVSDEQFF. The rearrangement uses TRBV5-1 and TRBJ2-1, with a tentative D call TRBD2 (6 bases). The CDR3 is 13 amino acids. V lost 4 bases and J lost 8, with 13 bases in between. Looked up from germline, CDR1 is SGHRS and CDR2 is YFSETQ.

The chain employs TRBV10-3 and TRBJ2-3; D is possibly TRBD2 (6 bases). The V gene's germline CDR1 is ENHRY and CDR2 SYGVKD. V lost 9 bases and J 4 bases, leaving 11 bases between the germline ends. The CDR3 length is 12 residues. CDR3 nucleotide sequence: TGTGCCATTGGGGGGACCGCAGATACGCAGTATTTT. Its protein is CAIGGTADTQYF.

This clonotype has at least ten counts. V is TRBV6-5 and J is TRBJ2-5; 11 nucleotides match TRBD1. Looked up from germline, CDR1 is MNHEY and CDR2 is SVGAGI. The CDR3 is 16 amino acids. V gave up 2 bases and J gave up 4 bases; unmatched junction bases: 6. This chain's CDR3 is CASSYAPGQGGETQYF. The CDR3 DNA reads as TGTGCCAGCAGTTACGCACCGGGACAGGGGGGAGAGACCCAGTACTTC.

The chain couples TRBV7-9 to TRBJ1-3; no definite D call. Between the trimmed V and J ends, which lost 4 bases and 2 bases, there was a span of 9 bases. This CDR3 contains 14 residues. Germline assignment: CDR1 SEHNR and CDR2 FQNEAQ (reference sequence). DNA of the CDR3: TGTGCCAGCAGCTCATGGATAACTGGAAACACCATATATTTT. Protein sequence: CASSSWITGNTIYF.

This clonotype has only a few counts. V and J are TRBV7-9 and TRBJ2-4; D unresolved. Germline V gene sequence: CDR1 SEHNR, CDR2 FQNEAQ (reference sequence). The V end was cut by 8 bases, the J end by 2 bases, with 16 bases between. The CDR3 covers 15 residues. CDR3 protein: CASRNAVGTKNIQYF. In nucleotides, the CDR3 is TGTGCCAGCCGCAACGCCGTTGGGACCAAAAACATTCAGTACTTC.

This clonotype has just a few counts. The chain carries TRBV3-1 and TRBJ1-6; possibly TRBD1 for D (5 bases). V shed 2 bases and J shed 8 bases, with 16 bases lying between them. This CDR3 is built from 16 residues. Germline V lookup: CDR1 LGHDT, CDR2 YNNKEL (reference sequence). The CDR3, as DNA: TGTGCCAGCAGCCAAACCCAGGGTAGGGTGGATTCACCCCTCCACTTT. It specifies CASSQTQGRVDSPLHF. Based on the CDR3 plus reference TRBV3-1 and TRBJ1-6, the full variable domain is DTAVSQTPKYLVTQMGNDKSIKCEQNLGHDTMYWYKQDSKKFLKIMFSYNNKELIINETVPNRFSPKSPDKAHLNLHINSLELGDSAVYFCASSQTQGRVDSPLHFGNGTRLTVT.

This clonotype was recorded many times. The chain carries TRBV2 and TRBJ2-2, with a weak D call TRBD1 (6 bases). Trimming left V 5 bases short and J 1 base short, with 14 bases between. CDR3 size: 16 residues. Germline loops: CDR1 SNHLY, CDR2 FYNNEI. CDR3 coding DNA: TGTGCCAGCAGTCAAGGGGGTCGGAGGAACACCGGGGAGCTGTTTTTT. This gives the protein CASSQGGRRNTGELFF.

This clonotype was recorded at least ten times. The rearrangement uses TRBV12-3 or TRBV12-4 and TRBJ2-3; D is ambiguous. The CDR3 length is 13 residues. Trimming cost V 3 bases and J 4 bases, with 8 bases left between them. In DNA, the CDR3 is TGTGCCAGCAGTTTTCTGGGGTCAGATACGCAGTATTTT. The encoded protein is CASSFLGSDTQYF.

This clonotype was recorded at least ten times. The chain combines TRBV7-9 with TRBJ2-7; no clear D gene. V dropped 1 base and J dropped 5 bases, with 9 bases sitting between them. The CDR3 spans 13 residues. Germline CDR1 SEHNR, CDR2 FQNEAQ (reference sequence). As DNA, the CDR3 is TGTGCCAGCAGCTTAGGCGCAGTTAACGAGCAGTACTTC. Amino acid sequence: CASSLGAVNEQYF. The full variable domain, completed using reference TRBV7-9 and TRBJ2-7, is DTGVSQNPRHKITKRGQNVTFRCDPISEHNRLYWYRQTLGQGPEFLTYFQNEAQLEKSRLLSDRFSAERPKGSFSTLEIQRTEQGDSAMYLCASSLGAVNEQYFGPGTRLTVT.

V and J are TRBV10-3 and TRBJ1-2; D gene uncertain. The germline V and J ends were trimmed by 10 bases and 3 bases, with 6 bases remaining between them. This CDR3 is built from 10 residues. The germline gives CDR1 ENHRY, CDR2 SYGVKD. CDR3 coding DNA: TGTGCCACCAAATACTATGGCTACACCTTC. This sequence encodes CATKYYGYTF.